A single sample is the source of the 2 T cell receptor beta chains below, sequenced in a study of cytomegalovirus exposure and HLA in healthy donors. The PCR made use of 60 Vbeta and 13 Jbeta primers. Profiled with immunoSEQ multiplex PCR; TCRdb holds only in-frame clones, not every one. The sample includes 100,000 to 150,000 clones, more than 75% of them seen just once. The source material was PBMCs. Source of these receptors: a man under 40 in good health and CMV-seropositive.

CDR3 coding DNA: TGTGCCAGCAGCCCGCAGGGATACGGCTACACCTTC. Translation: CASSPQGYGYTF. The chain combines TRBV11-2 with TRBJ1-2; perhaps TRBD1 as D (5 bases). The germline V gene has CDR1 SGHAT and CDR2 FQNNGV. This CDR3 spans 12 amino acids. Deletions cut 5 bases from V and 8 bases from J, with 12 bases between.

V gene TRBV9 combines with J gene TRBJ2-7; 7 bases are shared with TRBD2. Germline CDR1 SGDLS, CDR2 YYNGEE. This CDR3 region has 13 residues. Trimming took 5 bases from V and 3 from J; bases not matched to a gene: 5. The CDR3 DNA reads TGTGCCAGCAGTAACGGGGGGATCTACGAGCAGTACTTC. It specifies CASSNGGIYEQYF.